This T cell receptor beta chain came from a study of radiation and T cells in renal cell carcinoma. This clone turned up a few times. Described time point: blood 2 weeks post-SBRT. As to treatment: 15 Gy SBRT to primary tumor, nephrectomy 4 weeks later. The CDR3 runs 17 residues. With 3 bases clipped from V and 0 bases from J, the junction kept 5 bases outside the gene matches. The V gene's germline CDR1 is KGHSH and CDR2 LQKENI. The table came from immunoSEQ multiplex PCR; TCRdb's copy has only in-frame clones and leaves some out. The table lists 100,000 to 150,000 clones, approximately 85% of them singletons.

The material was blood, obtained from a patient whose treatment included radiotherapy and nephrectomy. This rearrangement joins TRBV18 to TRBJ2-1; 10 bases agree with TRBD2. The source is a man aged 50 to 59 with renal cell carcinoma. The CDR3, as DNA: TGTGCCAGCTCACCTCGGACTAGCGGAAGCTCCTACAATGAGCAGTTCTTC. Its protein product is CASSPRTSGSSYNEQFF.